This T cell receptor beta chain is from a study of blood T cell repertoires in COVID-19. Study in general: Samples of COVID-19 (acute and convalescent) were obtained from the United States, Italy and Spain. The analysed material was cDNA or gDNA that came from T cells, B-cell-depleted T cells, or PBMCs.

V lost 4 bases, J lost 1 base, and 0 bases stayed unmatched. Germline CDR1 SGHNT, CDR2 YYREEE (reference sequence). The CDR3 spans 13 residues. This clone was detected only a few times. As handled by the study authors: How many nucleated cells were present was estimated from reference gene primer amplification. Measured with immunoSEQ multiplex PCR; TCRdb has only the in-frame clones, and not every one. V, J and clone size are taken as reported in that table, and D and trimming were inferred from the DNA itself. The repertoire has approximately 60,000 clones, over 75% of them found once; the top ten carry approximately 18%.

The chain links TRBV5-4 to TRBJ1-1; 8 positions match TRBD1. Material for sequencing was peripheral blood. The TCR was taken from a man aged 55 to 70 with acute or convalescent COVID-19. CDR3 coding DNA: TGTGCCAGCAGCACAGGGGGGAACACTGAAGCTTTCTTT. Translated, it gives CASSTGGNTEAFF.